The 32 T cell receptor beta chains below all came from one sample that was sequenced in a study of shared clonotypes between healthy human individuals. Some clones are missing from TCRdb's copy, which holds only in-frame ones; the method was immunoSEQ multiplex PCR. Among 2.3 million or so clones, more than 80% were seen once, and the ten largest hold 0.3% to 0.4%. Sequencing was carried out using naive CD4+ T cells from PBMCs. Sample subset: CD45RA+ positively selected. These receptors originate from a man younger than 30 in good health. Some clones in this sample may be carry-over from other donors' samples.

The chain couples TRBV12-2 to TRBJ1-2; no check of the table's D call, TRBD1, against the DNA was made. TRBV12-2 is a documented pseudogene. CDR3 length: 16 residues. CDR3 in DNA: TGTGCAAGTCGCTTAGCGGCCGGGCAGGGCCAGGACGGCTACACCTTC. Its protein product is CASRLAAGQGQDGYTF.

This chain uses TRBV7-2 with TRBJ2-5; no firm D call. CDR1 SGHTA and CDR2 FQGNSA come from the germline V gene. The V end was cut by 1 base, the J end by 5 bases, with 5 bases between. The CDR3 extends over 12 amino acids. The CDR3 DNA sequence: TGTGCCAGCAGCTTAGGGTTCGAGACCCAGTACTTC. This codes for CASSLGFETQYF.

This clone has only one observation. The chain uses TRBV28 and TRBJ2-1; 8 bases fit TRBD1. Germline trimming cut 7 bases from V and 4 bases from J; bases unmatched to any gene: 12. CDR1 is MDHEN and CDR2 is SYDVKM in the germline V gene. This CDR3 contains 16 residues. CDR3 sequence: CASTVLGQATYNEQFF. The CDR3 nucleotides are TGTGCCAGCACCGTCTTGGGACAGGCGACTTACAATGAGCAGTTCTTC.

The chain links TRBV4-1 to TRBJ1-6, with D possibly matching TRBD1 (5 bases). CDR3 length: 14 residues. Looked up from germline, CDR1 is MGHRA and CDR2 is YSYEKL. Trimming pared 1 base from V and 10 bases from J, leaving 11 bases between. As DNA, the CDR3 is TGCGCCAGCAGCCAAGTAACTAGGGACTCACCCCTCCACTTT. Translating gives CASSQVTRDSPLHF.

As DNA, the CDR3 is TGTGCCAGCTCACCTCAGTCCGTTAGGGACCGCACCTACGAGCAGTACTTC. This codes for CASSPQSVRDRTYEQYF. The V gene is TRBV18, the J gene TRBJ2-7; either TRBD1 or TRBD2 may fit D (5 bases each). The CDR3 consists of 17 residues. Trimming stripped 3 bases from V and 2 bases from J, with 20 bases between. The germline V gene encodes CDR1 KGHSH and CDR2 LQKENI.

The rearrangement joins TRBV14 to TRBJ2-2; D is unresolved. CDR3 length equals 16 residues. V was pared by 0 bases and J by 0 bases, with 8 bases between. From germline, CDR1 is SGHDN and CDR2 FVKESK. CDR3 nucleotides: TGTGCCAGCAGCCAAGATTGGTCCGCGAACACCGGGGAGCTGTTTTTT. Residues: CASSQDWSANTGELFF.

V is TRBV9 and J is TRBJ2-1; no reliable D call. The V end was cut by 0 bases, the J end by 9 bases, with 13 bases between. Per the germline V gene, CDR1 is SGDLS and CDR2 is YYNGEE. The CDR3 is made up of 14 amino acids. The CDR3 sequence is CASSVVVTSFEQFF. The CDR3 DNA follows: TGTGCCAGCAGCGTAGTTGTCACCTCCTTTGAGCAGTTCTTC.

The chain uses TRBV5-1 and TRBJ2-1; D uncertain. This CDR3 is built from 13 residues. V lost 4 bases and J 3 bases, leaving 8 bases between the germline ends. Germline V gene data show CDR1 as SGHRS and CDR2 as YFSETQ. CDR3 protein: CASSGRNYNEQFF. The CDR3 bases are TGCGCCAGCAGCGGCAGGAACTACAATGAGCAGTTCTTC.

This clone appeared once. J is TRBJ2-1 and V is TRBV7-2; a weak D match, TRBD2 (6 bases). Germline lookup yields CDR1 SGHTA and CDR2 FQGNSA. The CDR3 covers 13 residues. Trimming removed 7 bases at V and 10 bases at J, with 17 bases between. The CDR3 is CASTQPTGDEQFF. The CDR3 DNA follows: TGTGCCAGCACCCAACCGACGGGGGACGAGCAGTTCTTC.

This clone was seen once. In the same sample, other DNA sequences code for this CDR3. The chain has TRBV11-3 and TRBJ2-7; no definite D call. CDR1 SGHNT and CDR2 YENEEA come from the germline V gene. The CDR3 sequence is 12 residues long. Trimming removed 2 bases at V and 3 bases at J, with 5 bases between. CDR3 in amino acids: CASSLKGYEQYF. The CDR3 DNA sequence: TGTGCCAGCAGCTTAAAGGGCTACGAGCAGTACTTC.

The V call is TRBV19, the J call TRBJ2-7; D ambiguous. The CDR3 covers 15 residues. Germline assignment: CDR1 LNHDA and CDR2 SQIVND (reference sequence). Trimming stripped 5 bases from V and 6 bases from J, with 20 bases between. The CDR3 region has the DNA TGTGCCAGTAGTGAAACAGTGGGTGGTATTTCCGAGCAGTACTTC. Protein: CASSETVGGISEQYF.

CDR3 coding DNA: TGCGCCAGCAGCTTGGCCACAGGGGGCAGATCAGAGACCCAGTACTTC. The encoded protein is CASSLATGGRSETQYF. The rearrangement uses TRBV5-1 and TRBJ2-5, with 9 nucleotides matching TRBD1. CDR3 length: 16 residues. Germline CDR1 is SGHRS and CDR2 is YFSETQ. V was pared by 0 bases and J by 4 bases, with 7 bases of the junction left unmatched.

This rearrangement joins TRBV2 to TRBJ2-7; D gene unclear. CDR1 and CDR2 from the germline V gene are SNHLY and FYNNEI. Trimming cost V 8 bases and J 2 bases, with 10 bases left between them. The CDR3 runs to 12 residues. The CDR3 loop reads CASGLNPYEQYF. Here the CDR3 DNA reads TGTGCCAGCGGGTTAAACCCCTACGAGCAGTACTTC.

This clone was detected once. The rearrangement joins TRBV30 to TRBJ2-5; possibly TRBD1 for D (7 bases). Germline CDR1 reads GTSNPN; CDR2 reads SVGIG (reference sequence). The CDR3 sequence is 18 residues long. Between the trimmed V and J ends, which lost 0 bases and 1 base, there was a span of 21 bases. CDR3 sequence (DNA): TGTGCCTGGAGTGTTGGAGGGGGCCGCGACCTAAGCCAAGAGACCCAGTACTTC. Translation gives CAWSVGGGRDLSQETQYF.

The chain joins TRBV9 to TRBJ2-1; TRBD2 matches at 9 bases. Looked up from germline, CDR1 is SGDLS and CDR2 is YYNGEE. The CDR3 contains 15 residues. The V segment lost 3 bases and the J segment 9 bases; nucleotides outside the gene matches: 10. The CDR3 protein is CASSGRSGRLTEQFF. The CDR3, as DNA: TGTGCCAGCAGCGGTAGAAGCGGGAGGTTAACTGAGCAGTTCTTC.

Comment on this clone: The same CDR3 is also encoded by other DNA sequences in this sample. This rearrangement joins TRBV9 to TRBJ2-6; weak D call: TRBD1 (5 bases). The CDR3 runs to 14 residues. CDR1 is SGDLS and CDR2 is YYNGEE in the germline V gene. Trimming took 5 bases from V and 2 from J, leaving 8 bases between them. The CDR3 region is CASSARAGANVLTF. The CDR3 DNA sequence: TGTGCCAGCAGTGCCAGGGCTGGGGCCAACGTCCTGACTTTC.

The chain has TRBV18 and TRBJ2-1, with 11 bases aligning to TRBD1. The CDR3 covers 16 residues. The trim removed 3 bases at V and 5 bases at J, leaving 6 bases unmatched. Germline lookup yields CDR1 KGHSH and CDR2 LQKENI. CDR3 in amino acids: CASSPRGQGAHNEQFF. Here the CDR3 DNA reads TGTGCCAGCTCACCTAGAGGACAGGGGGCCCACAATGAGCAGTTCTTC.

Concerning this clone: Different DNA sequences within this sample yield the same CDR3. J is TRBJ2-5 and V is TRBV5-1; 7 positions agree with TRBD1. The germline gives CDR1 SGHRS, CDR2 YFSETQ. V dropped 3 bases and J dropped 1; count of bases not matched to a gene: 3. The CDR3 sequence is 14 residues long. CDR3 nucleotide sequence: TGCGCCAGCAGCTCCGGGACAGTCCAAGAGACCCAGTACTTC. This translates into CASSSGTVQETQYF. Supplemented by reference TRBV5-1 and TRBJ2-5, the full variable domain reads KAGVTQTPRYLIKTRGQQVTLSCSPISGHRSVSWYQQTPGQGLQFLFEYFSETQRNKGNFPGRFSGRQFSNSRSEMNVSTLELGDSALYLCASSSGTVQETQYFGPGTRLLVL.

Worth noting for this clone: This same CDR3 is encoded by further DNA sequences in the sample. The chain has TRBV7-2 and TRBJ1-5; D call uncertain. Deletions cut 1 base from V and 0 bases from J, with 7 bases between. Germline V gene sequence: CDR1 SGHTA, CDR2 FQGNSA. The CDR3 is made up of 15 amino acids. CDR3 protein: CASSLGVNSNQPQHF. The CDR3 DNA is TGTGCCAGCAGCTTAGGTGTGAATAGCAATCAGCCCCAGCATTTT. Drawing the rest from reference TRBV7-2 and TRBJ1-5, the complete variable domain is GAGVSQSPSNKVTEKGKDVELRCDPISGHTALYWYRQSLGQGLEFLIYFQGNSAPDKSGLPSDRFSAERTGGSVSTLTIQRTQQEDSAVYLCASSLGVNSNQPQHFGDGTRLSIL.

A note on this clone: Other DNA sequences in the sample encode the same CDR3. The chain has TRBV6-1 and TRBJ2-5, with 7 bases matching TRBD2. V gave up 1 base and J gave up 4 bases; unmatched junction bases: 3. The CDR3 is 14 amino acids. Germline lookup yields CDR1 MNHNS and CDR2 SASEGT. The CDR3 sequence is CASSEVGGRETQYF. The DNA for the CDR3 is TGTGCCAGCAGTGAAGTGGGCGGGAGAGAGACCCAGTACTTC.

The chain employs TRBV18 and TRBJ2-5; D is perhaps TRBD1 or TRBD2 (5 bases each). The germline CDR1 and CDR2 sequences are KGHSH and LQKENI. The ends were cut back, 6 bases at V and 1 base at J, with 15 bases in the middle. The CDR3 is made up of 15 amino acids. The CDR3 loop reads CASSLFGALQETQYF. CDR3 coding DNA: TGTGCCAGCTCCCTATTCGGGGCCCTCCAAGAGACCCAGTACTTC.

This sequence joins TRBV11-2 and TRBJ2-5; 13 nucleotides match TRBD2. Per the germline V gene, CDR1 is SGHAT and CDR2 is FQNNGV. V trimming: 7 bases; J trimming: 5 bases; junction bases outside the gene matches: 7. There are 15 residues in the CDR3. CDR3 in DNA: TGTGCCAGCATCTCGGGGACTAGCGGGGTCGAGACCCAGTACTTC. Translating it yields CASISGTSGVETQYF.

This rearrangement joins TRBV28 to TRBJ2-7; TRBD2 matches at 7 bases. CDR1 and CDR2 (germline): MDHEN, SYDVKM. V trimming: 6 bases; J trimming: 3 bases; junction bases outside the gene matches: 11. There are 15 residues in the CDR3. CDR3: CASRTWGGLDYEQYF. The CDR3 coding sequence is TGTGCCAGCAGAACTTGGGGGGGTTTAGACTACGAGCAGTACTTC.

The rearrangement links TRBV18 to TRBJ1-1, with D unclear. The V end lost 0 bases, the J end lost 4 bases, and 9 bases lay between the germline ends. Germline CDR1 and CDR2: KGHSH and LQKENI. The CDR3 covers 14 residues. Written as DNA, the CDR3 is TGTGCCAGCTCACCACCGCAAAGGGCCACTGAAGCTTTCTTT. It encodes CASSPPQRATEAFF. Full variable domain (rest looked up from reference TRBV18 and TRBJ1-1): NAGVMQNPRHLVRRRGQEARLRCSPMKGHSHVYWYRQLPEEGLKFMVYLQKENIIDESGMPKERFSAEFPKEGPSILRIQQVVRGDSAAYFCASSPPQRATEAFFGQGTRLTVV.

The chain joins TRBV18 to TRBJ1-1; the D gene is possibly TRBD1 (5 bases). V was pared by 6 bases and J by 6 bases, with 14 bases between. Germline V CDR1 and CDR2: KGHSH, LQKENI. This CDR3 has 13 amino acids. CDR3 loop: CASSEQGESEAFF. The CDR3 nucleotides read TGTGCCAGCTCCGAGCAGGGAGAATCTGAAGCTTTCTTT.

The chain couples TRBV28 to TRBJ1-1, with D maybe TRBD1 (6 bases). The ends were cut back, 6 bases at V and 1 base at J, with 15 bases in the middle. The germline gives CDR1 MDHEN, CDR2 SYDVKM. The CDR3 is 15 residues long. CDR3 bases: TGTGCCAGCAGGCCCACAGGGACGAGGAACACTGAAGCTTTCTTT. This sequence encodes CASRPTGTRNTEAFF.

The V call is TRBV5-1, the J call TRBJ1-2; 8 bases match TRBD1. Per germline, CDR1 SGHRS and CDR2 YFSETQ. This CDR3 has 15 residues. V trimming: 5 bases; J trimming: 3 bases; junction bases outside the gene matches: 9. CDR3: CASSRTGSSDYGYTF. CDR3 DNA sequence: TGCGCCAGCAGTCGGACAGGGAGTAGTGACTATGGCTACACCTTC. The full variable domain, its missing parts supplied by reference TRBV5-1 and TRBJ1-2, is KAGVTQTPRYLIKTRGQQVTLSCSPISGHRSVSWYQQTPGQGLQFLFEYFSETQRNKGNFPGRFSGRQFSNSRSEMNVSTLELGDSALYLCASSRTGSSDYGYTFGSGTRLTVV.

This clone was seen only once. At the DNA level, this CDR3 is encoded by other sequences in the same sample as well. The chain carries TRBV14 and TRBJ2-7, with D unclear. CDR1 and CDR2 from the germline V gene are SGHDN and FVKESK. The V gene lost 1 base and the J gene lost 3 bases, with 4 bases spanning the gap. The length of the CDR3 is 12 residues. The CDR3 DNA follows: TGTGCCAGCAGCCAAGGCGGCTACGAGCAGTACTTC. Its protein is CASSQGGYEQYF. The entire variable domain, with the rest obtained from reference TRBV14 and TRBJ2-7, is as follows: EAGVTQFPSHSVIEKGQTVTLRCDPISGHDNLYWYRRVMGKEIKFLLHFVKESKQDESGMPNNRFLAERTGGTYSTLKVQPAELEDSGVYFCASSQGGYEQYFGPGTRLTVT.

The chain uses TRBV2 and TRBJ1-1; perhaps TRBD1 as D (5 bases). Trimming shortened V by 10 bases and J by 0 bases, and 15 bases separated the two germline ends. CDR1 and CDR2 from the germline V gene are SNHLY and FYNNEI. The CDR3 contains 14 residues. The CDR3 reads CATASEGVNTEAFF. The DNA for the CDR3 is TGTGCCACCGCGTCGGAAGGGGTGAACACTGAAGCTTTCTTT.

The chain employs TRBV5-1 and TRBJ2-3, with D maybe TRBD1 (5 bases). Trimming left V 6 bases short and J 4 bases short, with 12 bases between. The CDR3 is 13 amino acids. CDR1 and CDR2 from the germline V gene are SGHRS and YFSETQ. The CDR3 loop is CASTLQGADTQYF. The DNA for the CDR3 is TGCGCCAGCACCCTCCAGGGCGCAGATACGCAGTATTTT.

The V and J genes are TRBV7-8 and TRBJ2-7, with a possible D match to TRBD2 (6 bases). There are 14 residues in the CDR3. With 4 bases removed from V and 7 bases from J, the gap between germline ends came to 17 bases. Germline-derived CDR1 and CDR2 are SGHVS and FQNEAQ. CDR3 sequence (DNA): TGTGCCAGCAGCTCGGAGGGGACCAGACGAGAGCAGTACTTC. Its protein is CASSSEGTRREQYF. The full variable domain, its missing parts supplied by reference TRBV7-8 and TRBJ2-7, is GAGVSQSPRYKVAKRGQDVALRCDPISGHVSLFWYQQALGQGPEFLTYFQNEAQLDKSGLPSDRFFAERPEGSVSTLKIQRTQQEDSAVYLCASSSEGTRREQYFGPGTRLTVT.

This clone was recorded once. The rearrangement uses TRBV6-5 and TRBJ2-3; D gene unclear. Germline assignment: CDR1 MNHEY and CDR2 SVGAGI. The V end was cut by 2 bases, the J end by 2 bases, with 8 bases between. CDR3 size: 14 residues. CDR3 sequence: CASSYVGFTDTQYF. DNA for the CDR3: TGTGCCAGCAGTTACGTGGGGTTCACAGATACGCAGTATTTT.